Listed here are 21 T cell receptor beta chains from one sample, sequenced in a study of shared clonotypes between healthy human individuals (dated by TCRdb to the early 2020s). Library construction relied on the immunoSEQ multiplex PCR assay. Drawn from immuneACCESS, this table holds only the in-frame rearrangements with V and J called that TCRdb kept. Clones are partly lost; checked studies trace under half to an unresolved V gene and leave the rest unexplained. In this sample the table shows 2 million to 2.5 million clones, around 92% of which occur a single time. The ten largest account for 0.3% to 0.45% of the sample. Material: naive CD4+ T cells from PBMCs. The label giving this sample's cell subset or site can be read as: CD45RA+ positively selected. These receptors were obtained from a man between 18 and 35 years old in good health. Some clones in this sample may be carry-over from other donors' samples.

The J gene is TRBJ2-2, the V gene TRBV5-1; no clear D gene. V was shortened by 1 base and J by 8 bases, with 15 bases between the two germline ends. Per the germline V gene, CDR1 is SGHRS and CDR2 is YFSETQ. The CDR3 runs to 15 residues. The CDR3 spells CASSLLGSGAGELFF. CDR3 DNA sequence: TGCGCCAGCAGCTTGCTAGGGTCTGGTGCTGGGGAGCTGTTTTTT.

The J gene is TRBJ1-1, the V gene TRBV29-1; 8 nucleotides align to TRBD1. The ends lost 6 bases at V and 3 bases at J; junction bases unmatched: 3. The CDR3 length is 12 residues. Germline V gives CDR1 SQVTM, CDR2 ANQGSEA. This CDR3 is CSVADRDTEAFF. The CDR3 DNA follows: TGCAGCGTGGCGGACAGGGACACTGAAGCTTTCTTT.

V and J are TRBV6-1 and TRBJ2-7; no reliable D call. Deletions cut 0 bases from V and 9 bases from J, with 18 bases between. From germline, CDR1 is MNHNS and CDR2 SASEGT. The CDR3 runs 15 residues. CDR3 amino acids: CASSEANVGLARQYF. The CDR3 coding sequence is TGTGCCAGCAGTGAAGCTAACGTCGGCTTAGCCAGGCAGTACTTC.

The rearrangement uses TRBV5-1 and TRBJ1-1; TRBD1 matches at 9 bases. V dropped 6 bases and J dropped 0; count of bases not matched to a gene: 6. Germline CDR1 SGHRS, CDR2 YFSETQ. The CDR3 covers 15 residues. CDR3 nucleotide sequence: TGCGCCAGCATACCCGGGACAGGGTTGAACACTGAAGCTTTCTTT. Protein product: CASIPGTGLNTEAFF. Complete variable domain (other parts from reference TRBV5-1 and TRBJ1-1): KAGVTQTPRYLIKTRGQQVTLSCSPISGHRSVSWYQQTPGQGLQFLFEYFSETQRNKGNFPGRFSGRQFSNSRSEMNVSTLELGDSALYLCASIPGTGLNTEAFFGQGTRLTVV.

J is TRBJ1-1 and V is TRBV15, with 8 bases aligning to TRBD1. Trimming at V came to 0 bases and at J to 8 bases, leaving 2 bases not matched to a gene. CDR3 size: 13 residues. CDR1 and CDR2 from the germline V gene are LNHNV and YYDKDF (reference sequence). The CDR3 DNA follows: TGTGCCACCAGCAGAGACCGACAGGGGGAAGCTTTCTTT. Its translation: CATSRDRQGEAFF.

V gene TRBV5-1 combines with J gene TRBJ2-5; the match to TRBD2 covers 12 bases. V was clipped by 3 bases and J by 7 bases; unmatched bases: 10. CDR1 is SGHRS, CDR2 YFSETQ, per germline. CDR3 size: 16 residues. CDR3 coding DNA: TGCGCCAGCAGCTCCGAGACTAGCGGGAGTATTGGGACCCAGTACTTC. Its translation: CASSSETSGSIGTQYF.

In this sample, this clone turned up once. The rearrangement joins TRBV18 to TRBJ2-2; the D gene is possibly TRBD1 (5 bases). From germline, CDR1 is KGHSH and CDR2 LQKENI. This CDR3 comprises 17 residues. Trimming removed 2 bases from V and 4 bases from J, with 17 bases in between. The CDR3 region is CASSPAGNWQGTGELFF. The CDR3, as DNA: TGTGCCAGCTCACCAGCAGGAAATTGGCAGGGCACCGGGGAGCTGTTTTTT.

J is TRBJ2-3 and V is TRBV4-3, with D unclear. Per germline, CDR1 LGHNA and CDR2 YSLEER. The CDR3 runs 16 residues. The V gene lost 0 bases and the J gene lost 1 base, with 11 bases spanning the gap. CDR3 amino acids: CASSQDRFVGTDTQYF. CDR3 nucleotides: TGCGCCAGCAGCCAAGATCGATTCGTGGGCACAGATACGCAGTATTTT.

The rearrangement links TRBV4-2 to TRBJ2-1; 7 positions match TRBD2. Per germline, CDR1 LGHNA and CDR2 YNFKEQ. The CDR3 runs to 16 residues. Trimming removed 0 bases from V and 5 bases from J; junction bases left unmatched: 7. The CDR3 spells CASSQERPSGHNEQFF. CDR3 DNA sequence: TGTGCCAGCAGCCAAGAAAGGCCTAGCGGACACAATGAGCAGTTCTTC.

CDR3 coding DNA: TGTGCCAGCAGCCGCACCCCACAGAGCACAGATACGCAGTATTTT. Its protein product is CASSRTPQSTDTQYF. The chain combines TRBV5-6 with TRBJ2-3, with no clear D. Trimming left V 4 bases short and J 0 bases short, with 12 bases between. This CDR3 contains 15 residues. Germline V gives CDR1 SGHDT, CDR2 YYEEEE.

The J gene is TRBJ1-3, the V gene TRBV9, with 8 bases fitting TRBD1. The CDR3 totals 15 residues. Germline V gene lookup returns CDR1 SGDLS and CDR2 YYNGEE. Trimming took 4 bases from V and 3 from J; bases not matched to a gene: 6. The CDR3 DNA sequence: TGTGCCAGCAGCTCGCAGGGGGCGGTTGGAAACACCATATATTTT. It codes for CASSSQGAVGNTIYF.

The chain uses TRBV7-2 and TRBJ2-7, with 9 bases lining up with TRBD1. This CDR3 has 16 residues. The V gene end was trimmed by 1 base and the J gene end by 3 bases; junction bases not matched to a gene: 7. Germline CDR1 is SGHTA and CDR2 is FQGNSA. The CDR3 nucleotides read TGTGCCAGCAGCTTAGTTCTGGGACAGGGCAACTACGAGCAGTACTTC. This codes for CASSLVLGQGNYEQYF.

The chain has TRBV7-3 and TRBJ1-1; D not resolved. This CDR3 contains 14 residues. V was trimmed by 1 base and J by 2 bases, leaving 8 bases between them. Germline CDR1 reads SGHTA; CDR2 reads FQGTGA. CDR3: CASSLIGGNTEAFF. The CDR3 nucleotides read TGTGCCAGCAGCTTAATCGGCGGCAACACTGAAGCTTTCTTT.

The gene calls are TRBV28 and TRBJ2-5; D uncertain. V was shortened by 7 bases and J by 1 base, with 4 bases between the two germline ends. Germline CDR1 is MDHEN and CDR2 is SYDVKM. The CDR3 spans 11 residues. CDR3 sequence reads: CASKLQETQYF. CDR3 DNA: TGTGCCAGCAAGCTCCAAGAGACCCAGTACTTC.

CDR3: CASSRRTSGISTDTQYF. Written as DNA, the CDR3 is TGCGCCAGCAGCCGACGGACTAGCGGGATCAGCACAGATACGCAGTATTTT. This chain connects TRBV5-1 to TRBJ2-3; TRBD2 agrees at 12 bases. V lost 4 bases to trimming and J lost 0 bases; unmatched junction nucleotides: 6. Germline CDR1 is SGHRS and CDR2 is YFSETQ. This CDR3 is built from 17 residues.

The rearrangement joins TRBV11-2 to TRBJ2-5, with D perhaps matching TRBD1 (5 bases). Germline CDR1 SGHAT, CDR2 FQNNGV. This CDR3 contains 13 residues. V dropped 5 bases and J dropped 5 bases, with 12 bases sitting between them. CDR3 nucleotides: TGTGCCAGCAGCCAGCCAGGGTCGGAGACCCAGTACTTC. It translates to CASSQPGSETQYF.

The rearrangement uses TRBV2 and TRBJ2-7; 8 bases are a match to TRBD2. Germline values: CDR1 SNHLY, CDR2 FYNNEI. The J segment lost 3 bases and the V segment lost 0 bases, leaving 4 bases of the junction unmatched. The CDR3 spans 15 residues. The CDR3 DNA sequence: TGTGCCAGCAGTGAAGCGTCCCGGGAGGGCTACGAGCAGTACTTC. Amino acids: CASSEASREGYEQYF.

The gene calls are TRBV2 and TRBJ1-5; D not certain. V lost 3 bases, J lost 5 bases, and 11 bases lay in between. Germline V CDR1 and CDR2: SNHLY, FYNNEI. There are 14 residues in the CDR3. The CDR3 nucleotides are TGTGCCAGCAGTGACGAATCTGGTGATCAGCCCCAGCATTTT. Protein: CASSDESGDQPQHF.

CDR3: CASSEPSGRVYEQFF. The CDR3 DNA follows: TGTGCCAGCAGTGAGCCCAGCGGGAGGGTGTATGAGCAGTTCTTC. The rearrangement uses TRBV6-1 and TRBJ2-1, with 10 bases aligning to TRBD2. CDR3 length: 15 amino acids. Germline-derived CDR1 and CDR2 are MNHNS and SASEGT. J gave up 8 bases and V 3 bases, and 7 bases lay outside the gene matches.

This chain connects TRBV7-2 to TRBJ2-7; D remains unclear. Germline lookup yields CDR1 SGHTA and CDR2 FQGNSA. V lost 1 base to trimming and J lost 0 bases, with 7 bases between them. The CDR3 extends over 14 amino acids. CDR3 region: CASSLVASSYEQYF. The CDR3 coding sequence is TGTGCCAGCAGCTTAGTTGCCAGCTCCTACGAGCAGTACTTC.

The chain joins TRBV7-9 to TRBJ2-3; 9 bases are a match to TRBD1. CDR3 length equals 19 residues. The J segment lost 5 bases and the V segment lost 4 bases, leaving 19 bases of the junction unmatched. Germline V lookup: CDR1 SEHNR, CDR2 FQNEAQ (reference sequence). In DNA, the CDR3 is TGTGCCAGCAGCTCCATCTTATCCGGGACAGGGAAGGTCGGAGATACGCAGTATTTT. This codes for CASSSILSGTGKVGDTQYF.